The clone carrying this T cell receptor beta chain came up a few times. The trim removed 10 bases at V and 0 bases at J, leaving 10 bases unmatched. The CDR3 totals 15 residues. Per germline, CDR1 MDHEN and CDR2 SYDVKM. These data belong to a study of blood T cell repertoires in COVID-19. Study as a whole: Whether acute or convalescent, the COVID-19 samples came from the United States, Italy and Spain. Sources were T cells, B-cell-depleted T cells, or PBMCs; the material itself was cDNA or gDNA.

TCRdb's copy holds only in-frame clones and misses some; the assay was immunoSEQ multiplex PCR. This repertoire shows some 240,000 clones, over 75% found once; its top ten account for roughly 13%. The receptor was isolated from a human donor in a cohort sampled during active COVID-19. The chain employs TRBV28 and TRBJ1-1, with TRBD1 matching 8 bases. Sequencing was performed on peripheral blood. In nucleotides, the CDR3 is TGTGCCACCATCGGACAGGGCGTTATGAACACTGAAGCTTTCTTT. Translation: CATIGQGVMNTEAFF.